The clone carrying this TCR beta chain came up many times. What it recognizes is unknown. CDR3 length equals 14 residues. The V gene's germline CDR1 is SGHDN and CDR2 FVKESK. Trimming removed 4 bases from V and 5 bases from J, with 14 bases in between. Time point here: newly diagnosed GD, antithyroid drugs for less than 3 months. RNA extracted from PBMCs served as the sequencing template. Both iRepertoire HTBI primers and Arm-PCR of CDR3 regions were used to build the TCR beta libraries. A single record per CDR3 protein comes from TCRdb applying MiXCR to the multiplex PCR reads. The sample shows a few hundred thousand distinct CDR3 sequences, around 18% of them seen only once. This sample was included in a study of regulatory T cells in long-lasting Graves disease. Study results and limitations: Newly diagnosed Graves' patients had higher TCR diversity than persistent ones.

This same sample was also taken into another study, of T cells in Graves' hyperthyroidism and ophthalmopathy. From that paper: With the HTBI primer set, the TCR CDR3 went through a first round of RT-PCR. Most thyroid clonotypes expanded above 0.001 were also detected in blood.

V usage is TRBV14 and J usage is TRBJ1-1; D unclear. The sample here was peripheral blood mononuclear cells (PBMCs), taken at new diagnosis, from a patient treated with antithyroid drugs. The sequence derives from a woman in her thirties with Graves disease. In DNA form, the CDR3 reads TGTGCCAGCAGCCCCCGAATGGGCGGGACTGAAGCTTTCTTT. Translated: CASSPRMGGTEAFF.